This T cell receptor (beta chain) emerged from a study of blood T cell repertoires in COVID-19. Looking at the study overall: From T cells, B-cell-depleted T cells, or PBMCs came the material, which was cDNA or gDNA.

In the original processing: Reference gene primer amplification in the assay estimated nucleated cell counts. Libraries were prepared by immunoSEQ multiplex PCR; TCRdb keeps only in-frame clonotypes and omits some of them. V and J calls and clone size are those listed in that table; D and trimming were worked out from the DNA. Counted here are about 110,000 clones, more than 80% occurring once; the ten biggest clones make up 1.1%. Germline lookup yields CDR1 SGHTA and CDR2 FQGNSA. The V and J ends lost 5 bases and 7 bases, in that order; junction bases with no gene match: 6. The CDR3 has 13 residues.

The sequence came from a human donor in a cohort sampled during active COVID-19. V and J are TRBV7-2 and TRBJ1-1, with 8 bases fitting TRBD1. Sequenced: peripheral blood. The CDR3 DNA sequence: TGTGCCAGCAGCCGGAACAGGGGGGGTGAAGCTTTCTTT. Its protein product is CASSRNRGGEAFF. Looking up the rest from reference TRBV7-2 and TRBJ1-1 gives the full variable domain: GAGVSQSPSNKVTEKGKDVELRCDPISGHTALYWYRQSLGQGLEFLIYFQGNSAPDKSGLPSDRFSAERTGGSVSTLTIQRTQQEDSAVYLCASSRNRGGEAFFGQGTRLTVV.